A selection of T cell receptor beta chains follows, all from one sample in a study of control samples from healthy donors and cancer patients. TCRdb's copy holds only in-frame clones and misses some; the assay was immunoSEQ multiplex PCR. The profile shows about 86,000 clones, 94% of them singletons. Input material: blood. These receptors were taken from a woman between 18 and 29 years old in good health. CDR3s include the opening cysteine and the closing phenylalanine or tryptophan. The order of the fields is J gene, V gene, clone size, CDR3 protein. Clone size, where shown, is once, few, many, or a class for clones that have expanded.

TRBJ1-5	TRBV28	.	CASITGQGARQPQHF
TRBJ1-4	TRBV9	.	CASSPEAVVEKLFF
TRBJ2-2	TRBV4-3	.	CASSQGTSGSLLLGGELFF
TRBJ1-2	TRBV29-1	.	CSVVRGGGRRDRGDGGYTF
TRBJ1-1	TRBV28	.	CASSLGGMNTEAFF
TRBJ2-1	TRBV25-1	.	CASRRDAYNEQFF
TRBJ1-1	TRBV7-9	.	CASSWGAGIMNTEAFF
TRBJ2-5	TRBV9	.	CASSVWGVVGETQYF
TRBJ1-1	TRBV28	.	CASSEIRERVEAFF
TRBJ1-5	TRBV12-3/TRBV12-4	.	CASSLPGNQPQHF
TRBJ2-3	TRBV6-4	.	CASSDGTSGTDTQYF
TRBJ2-5	TRBV28	.	CASSAHPQETQYF
TRBJ2-5	TRBV6-6	.	CASSLTGGRETQYF
TRBJ1-6	TRBV19	.	CASSIMITGNSPLHF
TRBJ1-1	TRBV3-1/TRBV3-2	once	CASTRDNTEAFF
TRBJ2-7	TRBV11-2	.	CASSFRVSSRPRTYEQYF
TRBJ2-3	TRBV7-3	.	CASSLGVTSTDTQYF
TRBJ2-1	TRBV25-1	once	CASSELAEQFF
TRBJ2-7	TRBV9	.	CASSVVGNSYEQYF
TRBJ1-2	TRBV12-3/TRBV12-4	once	CASSTLQGNGYTF
TRBJ2-1	TRBV9	.	CASSVGPGPTYNEQFF
TRBJ1-5	TRBV27	few	CASSSWGGNQPQHF
TRBJ1-6	TRBV6-2/TRBV6-3	.	CASSYHFVRREDSPLHF
TRBJ1-2	TRBV29-1	.	CSVEDQTGLGGYTF
TRBJ2-7	TRBV5-1	.	CASSLNTGQGSEQYF
TRBJ2-7	TRBV12-5	.	CASGRTGDHEQYF
TRBJ2-3	TRBV12-3/TRBV12-4	.	CASSSDPRGTQYF
TRBJ2-2	TRBV9	.	CASSSRTGTGELFF
TRBJ2-5	TRBV13	.	CASSWTGEETQYF
TRBJ2-3	TRBV7-2	.	CASSSGPSNTQYF
TRBJ2-3	TRBV18	.	CASSTRTSASDTQYF
TRBJ2-7	TRBV27	.	CASSLIGWGGYEQYF
TRBJ2-1	TRBV2	.	CASSRTSGGSEQFF
TRBJ1-2	TRBV18	.	CASSLQTGYGYTF
TRBJ2-4	TRBV7-9	.	CASSTDRGGYIQYF
TRBJ1-2	TRBV6-6	.	CASSGGALLGYTF
TRBJ2-1	TRBV18	.	CASSRGQGTHNEQFF
TRBJ1-2	TRBV4-2	.	CASSQSPGVSNYGYTF
TRBJ2-5	TRBV5-1	.	CASSLSPKSGETQYF
TRBJ2-7	TRBV24-1	once	CATRCSSYEQYF
TRBJ2-1	TRBV28	.	CASSSSGLAGNNEQFF
TRBJ2-1	TRBV28	.	CASSLGLARYNEQFF
TRBJ1-5	TRBV7-2	.	CASSPTGTRNQPQHF
TRBJ1-4	TRBV2	.	CASRPQLRYGVFF
TRBJ1-5	TRBV7-6	.	CASSLGAGQPQHF